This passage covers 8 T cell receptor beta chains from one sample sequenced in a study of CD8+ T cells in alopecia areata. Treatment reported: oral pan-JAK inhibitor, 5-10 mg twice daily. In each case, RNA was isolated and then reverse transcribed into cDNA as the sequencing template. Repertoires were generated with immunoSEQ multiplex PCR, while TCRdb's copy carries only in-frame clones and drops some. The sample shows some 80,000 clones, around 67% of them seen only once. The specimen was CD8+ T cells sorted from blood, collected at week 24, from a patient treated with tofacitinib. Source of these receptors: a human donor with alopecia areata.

CDR3 sequence reads: CARGGVRGGYGYTF. CDR3 bases: TGTGCCCGGGGGGGCGTCAGGGGCGGCTATGGCTACACCTTC. The chain recombines TRBV14 with TRBJ1-2, with D maybe TRBD1 (6 bases). Trimming pared 11 bases from V and 4 bases from J, leaving 20 bases between. Germline V gives CDR1 SGHDN, CDR2 FVKESK. The CDR3 contains 14 residues.

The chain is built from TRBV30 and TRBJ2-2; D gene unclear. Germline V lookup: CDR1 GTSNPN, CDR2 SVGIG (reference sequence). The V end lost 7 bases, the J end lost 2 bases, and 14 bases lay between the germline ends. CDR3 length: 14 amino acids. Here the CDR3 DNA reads TGTGCCTTGGACGACACCCGAAACACCGGGGAGCTGTTTTTT. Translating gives CALDDTRNTGELFF.

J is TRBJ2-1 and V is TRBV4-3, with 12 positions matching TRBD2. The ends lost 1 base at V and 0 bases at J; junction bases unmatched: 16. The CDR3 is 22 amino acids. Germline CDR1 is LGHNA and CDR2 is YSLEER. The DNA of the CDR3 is TGCGCCAGCAGCCAAGTTGAGCTCTTGAGAGGACTAGCGGGAAGCTCCTACAATGAGCAGTTCTTC. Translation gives CASSQVELLRGLAGSSYNEQFF.

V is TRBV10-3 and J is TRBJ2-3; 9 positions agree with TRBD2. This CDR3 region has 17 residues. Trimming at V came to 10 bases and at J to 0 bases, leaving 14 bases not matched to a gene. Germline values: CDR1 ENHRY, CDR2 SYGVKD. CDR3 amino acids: CATGGLAPVYSTDTQYF. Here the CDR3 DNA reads TGTGCCACGGGCGGACTAGCGCCAGTTTATAGCACAGATACGCAGTATTTT.

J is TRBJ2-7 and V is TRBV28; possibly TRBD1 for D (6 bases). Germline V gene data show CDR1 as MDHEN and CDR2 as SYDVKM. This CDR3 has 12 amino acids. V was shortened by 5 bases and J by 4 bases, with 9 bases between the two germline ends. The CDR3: CASSPGQYEQYF. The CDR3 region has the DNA TGTGCCAGCAGTCCCGGACAGTACGAGCAGTACTTC.

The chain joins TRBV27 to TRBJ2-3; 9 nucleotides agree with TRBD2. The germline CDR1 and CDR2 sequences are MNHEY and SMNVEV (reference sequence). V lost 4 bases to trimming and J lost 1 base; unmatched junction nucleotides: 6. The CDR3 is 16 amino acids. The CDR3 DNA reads TGTGCCAGCAGTTCATTAGCGGGAGAGGGCACAGATACGCAGTATTTT. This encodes CASSSLAGEGTDTQYF.

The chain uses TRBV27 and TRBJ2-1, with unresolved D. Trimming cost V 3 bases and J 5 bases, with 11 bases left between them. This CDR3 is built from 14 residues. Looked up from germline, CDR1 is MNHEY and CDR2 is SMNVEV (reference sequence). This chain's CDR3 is CASSLPGPNNEQFF. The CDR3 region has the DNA TGTGCCAGCAGTTTGCCCGGACCTAACAATGAGCAGTTCTTC.

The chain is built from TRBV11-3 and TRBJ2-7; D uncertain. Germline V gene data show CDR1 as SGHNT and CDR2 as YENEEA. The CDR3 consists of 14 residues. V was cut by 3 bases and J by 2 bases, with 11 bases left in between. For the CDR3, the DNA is TGTGCCAGCAGCTTTAGAGGTGGCGCCTACGAGCAGTACTTC. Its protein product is CASSFRGGAYEQYF. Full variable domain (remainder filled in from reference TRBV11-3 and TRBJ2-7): EAGVVQSPRYKIIEKKQPVAFWCNPISGHNTLYWYLQNLGQGPELLIRYENEEAVDDSQLPKDRFSAERLKGVDSTLKIQPAELGDSAVYLCASSFRGGAYEQYFGPGTRLTVT.